A single sample gave rise to the 29 T cell receptor beta chains below, sequenced in a study of Ad26.COV2.S vaccination and SARS-CoV-2 variants. Profiling relied on immunoSEQ multiplex PCR, and the TCRdb table lists in-frame clones only, not all of them. The sample carries roughly 320,000 clones, more than 70% recorded once. Treatment of the sample: roughly 20 received Ad26.COV2.S at low or high dose, single or two shots; about five received placebo; per-sample allocation not given. Vaccine and placebo recipients were sampled on day 63 after the first injection. Sequencing was performed on peripheral blood, taken in a trial of Ad26.COV2.S vaccine versus placebo. These receptors originate from a person between 18 and 60 years old who received the Ad26.COV2.S COVID-19 vaccine or a placebo.

The chain has TRBV7-2 and TRBJ2-5; TRBD2 might be the D (6 bases). Trimming shortened V by 4 bases and J by 4 bases, and 7 bases separated the two germline ends. The CDR3 is 12 amino acids. Germline CDR1 and CDR2: SGHTA and FQGNSA. The CDR3 protein is CASSSGGETQYF. The CDR3, as DNA: TGTGCCAGCAGCTCCGGGGGAGAGACCCAGTACTTC.

The rearrangement links TRBV6-5 to TRBJ1-1; possibly TRBD1 for D (6 bases). The CDR3 runs to 15 residues. Germline V gene lookup returns CDR1 MNHEY and CDR2 SVGAGI. V lost 5 bases to trimming and J lost 1 base, with 14 bases between them. DNA of the CDR3: TGTGCCAGCAGTAAATCCGGGACAACGAACACTGAAGCTTTCTTT. This gives the protein CASSKSGTTNTEAFF.

This chain uses TRBV5-4 with TRBJ2-3; tentatively, D is TRBD2 (5 bases). Trimming left V 4 bases short and J 3 bases short, with 12 bases between. Germline V gene data show CDR1 as SGHNT and CDR2 as YYREEE (reference sequence). This CDR3 comprises 14 residues. CDR3 amino acids: CASSGGRGTDTQYF. CDR3 bases: TGTGCCAGCAGCGGTGGACGGGGAACAGATACGCAGTATTTT.

This chain connects TRBV19 to TRBJ1-3; D is possibly TRBD1 (6 bases). The CDR3 spans 13 residues. V was clipped by 7 bases and J by 2 bases, with 9 bases between them. The germline CDR1 and CDR2 sequences are LNHDA and SQIVND (reference sequence). The CDR3 sequence is CASNRDPGNTIYF. The CDR3 DNA sequence: TGTGCCAGTAACAGGGATCCTGGAAACACCATATATTTT. Together with reference TRBV19 and TRBJ1-3, the CDR3 gives the full variable domain: DGGITQSPKYLFRKEGQNVTLSCEQNLNHDAMYWYRQDPGQGLRLIYYSQIVNDFQKGDIAEGYSVSREKKESFPLTVTSAQKNPTAFYLCASNRDPGNTIYFGEGSWLTVV.

This clone was observed a few times. This chain joins TRBV2 and TRBJ1-1; TRBD1 is a possible D gene (5 bases). The CDR3 is made up of 17 amino acids. CDR1 is SNHLY and CDR2 is FYNNEI in the germline V gene. V was shortened by 2 bases and J by 5 bases, with 21 bases between the two germline ends. The DNA of the CDR3 is TGTGCCAGCAGTGAAACGGGTTTGGGACCAGGACGTACTGAAGCTTTCTTT. Translating gives CASSETGLGPGRTEAFF. The whole variable domain, filled in from reference TRBV2 and TRBJ1-1, reads EPEVTQTPSHQVTQMGQEVILRCVPISNHLYFYWYRQILGQKVEFLVSFYNNEISEKSEIFDDQFSVERPDGSNFTLKIRSTKLEDSAMYFCASSETGLGPGRTEAFFGQGTRLTVV.

The rearrangement links TRBV7-2 to TRBJ2-5, with 15 bases lining up with TRBD2. The CDR3 loop spans 18 amino acids. CDR1 and CDR2 from the germline V gene are SGHTA and FQGNSA. J lost 6 bases, V lost 4 bases, and 12 bases had no gene match. The CDR3 coding sequence is TGTGCCAGCAGCTCTAGGACTAGCGGGGGGGGGCTGGTAAAGACCCAGTACTTC. Amino acids: CASSSRTSGGGLVKTQYF.

This clone was recorded a few times. J is TRBJ1-4 and V is TRBV7-9; 8 bases are a match to TRBD1. J lost 12 bases, V lost 5 bases, and 5 bases had no gene match. Germline assignment: CDR1 SEHNR and CDR2 FQNEAQ (reference sequence). The CDR3 sequence is 12 residues long. The CDR3 loop reads CASSPQDRELFF. The DNA of the CDR3 is TGTGCCAGCAGCCCCCAGGACAGGGAACTGTTTTTT.

Concerning this clone itself: Germline is not matched at one junction end, which may reflect a read error. The chain employs TRBV7-7 and TRBJ2-2; 8 positions agree with TRBD1. This CDR3 has 19 residues. Germline V gene lookup returns CDR1 SSHAT and CDR2 FNYEAQ (reference sequence). CDR3 residues: CASSSTKSGTGPNTGELFF. The CDR3 region has the DNA TGTGCTAGCAGCTCTACTAAGTCCGGGACAGGCCCGAACACCGGGGAGCTGTTTTTT.

The V and J genes are TRBV6-6 and TRBJ1-2, with 8 bases aligning to TRBD1. Trimming took 7 bases from V and 6 from J; bases not matched to a gene: 4. This CDR3 comprises 12 residues. CDR1 is MNHNY and CDR2 is SVGAGI in the germline V gene (reference sequence). CDR3 nucleotide sequence: TGTGCCAGCACTGCGACAGGGGATGGCTACACCTTC. Translated, it gives CASTATGDGYTF.

The gene calls are TRBV2 and TRBJ2-7, with D unclear. Trimming left V 4 bases short and J 2 bases short, with 9 bases between. Germline values: CDR1 SNHLY, CDR2 FYNNEI. CDR3 size: 13 residues. CDR3 nucleotide sequence: TGTGCCAGCAGTGGAGGTCCTACCTACGAGCAGTACTTC. Translating gives CASSGGPTYEQYF.

The V gene is TRBV5-6, the J gene TRBJ1-5; D ambiguous. CDR1 and CDR2 from the germline V gene are SGHDT and YYEEEE. The CDR3 has 14 residues. Trimming removed 0 bases from V and 1 base from J, with 5 bases in between. CDR3 region: CASSLGLSNQPQHF. CDR3 sequence (DNA): TGTGCCAGCAGCTTGGGCCTCAGCAATCAGCCCCAGCATTTT. The whole variable domain, remainder taken from reference TRBV5-6 and TRBJ1-5, is DAGVTQSPTHLIKTRGQQVTLRCSPKSGHDTVSWYQQALGQGPQFIFQYYEEEERQRGNFPDRFSGHQFPNYSSELNVNALLLGDSALYLCASSLGLSNQPQHFGDGTRLSIL.

Only a few counts were recorded for this clone. The chain couples TRBV6-1 to TRBJ2-2; a possible D gene is TRBD1 (5 bases). CDR1 is MNHNS, CDR2 SASEGT, per germline. Trimming took 5 bases from V and 0 from J, leaving 10 bases between them. The CDR3 extends over 15 amino acids. The CDR3 nucleotides read TGTGCCAGCAGTTTAGGGGCGGCGAACACCGGGGAGCTGTTTTTT. Translated, it gives CASSLGAANTGELFF.

V usage is TRBV20-1 and J usage is TRBJ1-1; D is undetermined. Germline-derived CDR1 and CDR2 are DFQATT and SNEGSKA (reference sequence). The CDR3 totals 13 residues. Trimming removed 3 bases at V and 3 bases at J, with 11 bases between. The CDR3 region has the DNA TGCAGTGCTAGTGTGGGGTCCCACACTGAAGCTTTCTTT. Amino acids: CSASVGSHTEAFF.

The gene calls are TRBV7-9 and TRBJ2-5; 10 bases match TRBD2. The trim removed 4 bases at V and 13 bases at J, leaving 12 bases unmatched. The CDR3 spans 14 residues. Germline V CDR1 and CDR2: SEHNR, FQNEAQ (reference sequence). CDR3 DNA sequence: TGTGCCAGCAGCTCGCTATCCGGGACTAGCGTACCGTACTTC. Residues: CASSSLSGTSVPYF.

V is TRBV29-1 and J is TRBJ1-1; 8 bases line up with TRBD1. This CDR3 is built from 14 residues. The germline V gene encodes CDR1 SQVTM and CDR2 ANQGSEA. J gave up 3 bases and V 4 bases, and 7 bases lay outside the gene matches. In nucleotides, the CDR3 is TGCAGCGTTGGTCAGGGGGCAATCGACACTGAAGCTTTCTTT. Translated: CSVGQGAIDTEAFF.

The chain recombines TRBV5-1 with TRBJ2-5, with D uncertain. Germline V gene sequence: CDR1 SGHRS, CDR2 YFSETQ. V lost 6 bases and J 5 bases, leaving 20 bases between the germline ends. The CDR3 totals 15 residues. CDR3 sequence: CASTRGSPTQETQYF. Here the CDR3 DNA reads TGCGCCAGCACCCGAGGTAGTCCTACCCAGGAGACCCAGTACTTC.

The chain uses TRBV7-3 and TRBJ2-3; tentative D call: TRBD2 (5 bases). Germline V gene sequence: CDR1 SGHTA, CDR2 FQGTGA. This CDR3 has 16 residues. The V end was cut by 3 bases, the J end by 4 bases, with 17 bases between. The CDR3 DNA is TGTGCCAGCAGCTTCATGGGCCCAGGACTGGCAGATACGCAGTATTTT. Its translation: CASSFMGPGLADTQYF.

In DNA, the CDR3 is TGTGCCAGCAGTTCCCTCCGACAGGCCCGAGGCACTGAAGCTTTCTTT. This codes for CASSSLRQARGTEAFF. The V gene is TRBV6-5, the J gene TRBJ1-1; D is perhaps TRBD1 (6 bases). The CDR3 length is 16 residues. Trimming took off 4 bases at V and 4 bases at J, with 19 bases between the two ends. Germline V gene sequence: CDR1 MNHEY, CDR2 SVGAGI.

CDR3 residues: CASSSRGGSGKTQYF. The DNA of the CDR3 is TGTGCCAGCAGCTCACGGGGGGGCTCAGGAAAGACCCAGTACTTC. The chain links TRBV3-1 (or the pseudogene TRBV3-2) to TRBJ2-5, with 8 bases that match TRBD2. The V gene's germline CDR1 is LGHDT and CDR2 YNNKEL (reference sequence). Trimming removed 5 bases from V and 6 bases from J; junction bases left unmatched: 11. This CDR3 region has 15 residues.

This clone turned up a few times. The chain couples TRBV2 to TRBJ1-6; D gene ambiguous. This CDR3 has 11 amino acids. V was shortened by 7 bases and J by 7 bases, with 5 bases between the two germline ends. CDR1 and CDR2 (germline): SNHLY, FYNNEI. The CDR3 DNA reads TGTGCCAGCAACGACAATTCACCCCTCCACTTT. Its protein is CASNDNSPLHF.

The rearrangement links TRBV6-2 or TRBV6-3 to TRBJ1-2; tentative D call: TRBD1 (5 bases). The germline CDR1 and CDR2 sequences are MNHEY and SVGEGT. V lost 7 bases, J lost 5 bases, and 23 bases lay in between. The CDR3 is 16 residues long. Here the CDR3 DNA reads TGTGCCAGCACCCCGGGGGGGGGTTCGTTTCGTTATGGCTACACCTTC. Translating it yields CASTPGGGSFRYGYTF.

The rearrangement joins TRBV3-1 (or the pseudogene TRBV3-2) to TRBJ1-4; D perhaps matches TRBD1 (6 bases). CDR3 length: 18 residues. Trimming removed 3 bases at V and 0 bases at J, with 17 bases between. CDR1 is LGHDT, CDR2 YNNKEL, per germline (reference sequence). CDR3 coding DNA: TGTGCCAGCAGCCAGGGGACACTAAGTTTGGCAACTAATGAAAAACTGTTTTTT. Protein: CASSQGTLSLATNEKLFF.

V is TRBV3-1 (or the pseudogene TRBV3-2) and J is TRBJ2-2; D remains unclear. Looked up from germline, CDR1 is LGHDT and CDR2 is YNNKEL (reference sequence). The CDR3 contains 12 residues. The V end was cut by 8 bases, the J end by 11 bases, with 15 bases between. CDR3 coding DNA: TGTGCCAGCGCGGCCCCTTCAGTTGAGCTGTTTTTT. It is translated as CASAAPSVELFF.

In DNA form, the CDR3 reads TGTGCCAGCTCACCACCTGCGGTAGCCAAAAACATTCAGTACTTC. Amino acid sequence: CASSPPAVAKNIQYF. The chain recombines TRBV18 with TRBJ2-4; no reliable D call. Germline lookup yields CDR1 KGHSH and CDR2 LQKENI. The V gene lost 0 bases and the J gene lost 0 bases, with 6 bases spanning the gap. There are 15 residues in the CDR3.

V gene TRBV27 combines with J gene TRBJ1-4; D may be TRBD1 (5 bases). Germline-derived CDR1 and CDR2 are MNHEY and SMNVEV (reference sequence). Trimming shortened V by 0 bases and J by 8 bases, and 19 bases separated the two germline ends. There are 17 residues in the CDR3. This chain's CDR3 is CASSLSWGGNWKEKLFF. Here the CDR3 DNA reads TGTGCCAGCAGTTTATCATGGGGGGGGAATTGGAAGGAAAAACTGTTTTTT.

The CDR3 loop is CSAKAEQPQHF. The CDR3, as DNA: TGCAGTGCCAAGGCCGAACAGCCCCAGCATTTT. The chain combines TRBV20-1 with TRBJ1-5; no clear D. This CDR3 comprises 11 residues. Trimming stripped 6 bases from V and 7 bases from J, with 10 bases between. Looked up from germline, CDR1 is DFQATT and CDR2 is SNEGSKA (reference sequence).

This clone was recorded once. V and J are TRBV4-1 and TRBJ2-6; D is uncertain. This CDR3 region has 19 residues. Trimming took 3 bases from V and 0 from J, leaving 18 bases between them. Germline V lookup: CDR1 MGHRA, CDR2 YSYEKL. The CDR3, as DNA: TGCGCCAGCAGCCATTTCGCCGGGCCGAGAAGCTCTGGGGCCAACGTCCTGACTTTC. Translated, it gives CASSHFAGPRSSGANVLTF.

This chain connects TRBV3-1 (or the pseudogene TRBV3-2) to TRBJ1-1; D is unclear. Germline CDR1 is LGHDT and CDR2 is YNNKEL (reference sequence). Trimming took off 5 bases at V and 6 bases at J, with 10 bases between the two ends. This CDR3 comprises 12 residues. The CDR3 nucleotides are TGTGCCAGCAGCGACCCAAACTCTGAAGCTTTCTTT. Its translation is CASSDPNSEAFF.

The chain joins TRBV18 to TRBJ1-1; perhaps TRBD1 as D (6 bases). V shed 5 bases and J shed 4 bases, with 14 bases lying between them. The CDR3 is 14 amino acids. The V gene's germline CDR1 is KGHSH and CDR2 LQKENI. The CDR3 sequence: CASSIGEQGTEAFF. The CDR3 nucleotides read TGTGCCAGCTCAATAGGGGAACAGGGCACTGAAGCTTTCTTT. The whole variable domain, remainder taken from reference TRBV18 and TRBJ1-1, is NAGVMQNPRHLVRRRGQEARLRCSPMKGHSHVYWYRQLPEEGLKFMVYLQKENIIDESGMPKERFSAEFPKEGPSILRIQQVVRGDSAAYFCASSIGEQGTEAFFGQGTRLTVV.